Listed below are T cell receptor beta chains from one sample, sequenced in a study of shared clonotypes between healthy human individuals. TCRdb's copy holds only in-frame clones and misses some; the assay was immunoSEQ multiplex PCR. The sample lists some 740,000 clones; 80% to 95% were seen once. The sample was naive CD8+ T cells sorted from blood. The receptors come from a man aged 30 to 39 in good health. Each CDR3 is given with its conserved first and last residue. D genes are given only for firm matches. The size of a clone is reported for some rows only, either as once, few or many, or as a class for expanded clones.

j_gene | abundance | v_gene | d_gene | len | CDR3aa | CDR3nt
TRBJ2-1 | . | TRBV7-9 | TRBD2 | 16 | CASSTARRELGVEQFF | TGTGCCAGCAGCACTGCACGGCGGGAGCTTGGCGTTGAGCAGTTCTTC
TRBJ2-7 | . | TRBV29-1 | . | 14 | CSDHPGLPSYEQYF | TGCAGCGACCACCCGGGACTCCCATCCTACGAGCAGTACTTC
TRBJ2-2 | . | TRBV28 | . | 16 | CASSSRAGPGTGELFF | TGTGCCAGCAGTTCCCGGGCGGGGCCAGGAACCGGGGAGCTGTTTTTT
TRBJ2-2 | . | TRBV18 | TRBD2 | 18 | CASSPTGLAGGLTGELFF | TGTGCCAGCTCACCAACGGGACTAGCGGGAGGATTAACCGGGGAGCTGTTTTTT
TRBJ1-3 | . | TRBV2 | . | 21 | CASFMPSVRSRGRNSGNTIYF | TGTGCCAGCTTCATGCCCAGTGTCCGTTCCAGGGGTAGGAACTCTGGAAACACCATATATTTT
TRBJ2-7 | . | TRBV4-1 | . | 14 | CASSQADFDYEQYF | TGCGCCAGCAGCCAAGCGGACTTTGACTACGAGCAGTACTTC
TRBJ2-1 | . | TRBV28 | . | 14 | CASRQDSPGNEQFF | TGTGCCAGCAGGCAAGACTCCCCTGGGAATGAGCAGTTCTTC
TRBJ2-7 | . | TRBV7-9 | TRBD1 | 15 | CASSLVDRDPYEQYF | TGTGCCAGCAGCTTAGTGGACAGGGACCCCTACGAGCAGTACTTC
TRBJ1-2 | . | TRBV25-1 | . | 10 | CAFLGEGYTF | TGTGCCTTTTTGGGGGAAGGCTACACCTTC
TRBJ2-1 | . | TRBV7-9 | . | 16 | CASSLDGRSSYNEQFF | TGTGCCAGCAGCTTAGACGGGCGTTCTTCCTACAATGAGCAGTTCTTC
TRBJ2-5 | . | TRBV27 | . | 14 | CASRLAQGAETQYF | TGTGCCAGCAGACTAGCCCAAGGGGCAGAGACCCAGTACTTC
TRBJ2-3 | . | TRBV5-5 | TRBD1 | 16 | CASSLGDRGRGDTQYF | TGTGCCAGCAGCTTGGGGGACAGGGGGCGCGGAGATACGCAGTATTTT
TRBJ2-1 | few | TRBV6-5 | . | 13 | CASSIRSYNEQFF | TGTGCCAGCAGTATTCGGTCGTACAATGAGCAGTTCTTC
TRBJ2-7 | . | TRBV7-6 | . | 15 | CASRSTDGPYYEQYF | TGTGCCAGCAGATCGACGGATGGGCCGTATTACGAGCAGTACTTC
TRBJ2-1 | once | TRBV20-1 | . | 11 | CSAREGNEQFF | TGCAGTGCTAGGGAGGGCAATGAGCAGTTCTTC
TRBJ1-5 | . | TRBV10-1 | . | 14 | CASSAGERDQPQHF | TGCGCCAGCAGTGCAGGGGAAAGAGATCAGCCCCAGCATTTT
TRBJ2-3 | . | TRBV7-2 | TRBD2 | 14 | CASSLAGGLDTQYF | TGTGCCAGCAGCTTAGCGGGAGGGTTGGATACGCAGTATTTT
TRBJ1-4 | . | TRBV5-5 | . | 16 | CASSLAGTMENEKLFF | TGTGCCAGCAGCTTGGCCGGGACAATGGAAAATGAAAAACTGTTTTTT
TRBJ1-1 | . | TRBV29-1 | . | 11 | CSVSRNTEAFF | TGCAGCGTTAGCAGGAACACTGAAGCTTTCTTT
TRBJ1-5 | . | TRBV10-3 | . | 13 | CAIADGNNQPQHF | TGTGCCATCGCGGACGGAAACAATCAGCCCCAGCATTTT
TRBJ2-7 | . | TRBV6-1 | . | 15 | CASSEGSSADYEQYF | TGTGCCAGCAGTGAAGGAAGTAGCGCGGACTACGAGCAGTACTTC
TRBJ2-2 | . | TRBV27 | . | 14 | CASSSGRNTGELFF | TGTGCCAGCAGTTCCGGGAGAAACACCGGGGAGCTGTTTTTT
TRBJ2-3 | . | TRBV10-3 | TRBD1 | 15 | CAIKGTASSTDTQYF | TGTGCCATCAAGGGGACAGCTTCTAGCACAGATACGCAGTATTTT
TRBJ2-3 | . | TRBV11-3 | TRBD2 | 15 | CASSPGRGSTDTQYF | TGTGCCAGCAGCCCCGGGCGGGGGAGCACAGATACGCAGTATTTT
TRBJ2-1 | . | TRBV27 | . | 16 | CASSLSLAFVYNEQFF | TGTGCCAGCAGTTTATCTCTAGCGTTCGTTTACAATGAGCAGTTCTTC
TRBJ1-2 | . | TRBV5-4 | . | 13 | CASSLRGSRGYTF | TGTGCCAGCAGCTTGAGGGGATCCCGAGGCTACACCTTC
TRBJ1-5 | . | TRBV19 | . | 14 | CASSIKGLGQPQHF | TGTGCCAGTAGTATAAAGGGGCTGGGTCAGCCCCAGCATTTT
TRBJ2-5 | . | TRBV9 | . | 15 | CASSPSGLLKETQYF | TGTGCCAGCAGCCCTTCGGGACTTCTAAAAGAGACCCAGTACTTC
TRBJ2-1 | once | TRBV19 | TRBD2 | 15 | CASSSGGSSYNEQFF | TGTGCCAGTAGTTCGGGCGGGAGCTCCTACAATGAGCAGTTCTTC
TRBJ2-2 | . | TRBV5-5 | TRBD1 | 16 | CASSIGTGANTGELFF | TGTGCCAGCAGCATCGGGACAGGGGCGAACACCGGGGAGCTGTTTTTT
TRBJ2-3 | . | TRBV9 | . | 18 | CASSVGRDIYGATDTQYF | TGTGCCAGCAGCGTAGGAAGGGACATCTATGGGGCCACAGATACGCAGTATTTT
TRBJ2-7 | . | TRBV9 | . | 15 | CASSVDGGFPYEQYF | TGTGCCAGCAGCGTAGACGGGGGATTCCCCTACGAGCAGTACTTC
TRBJ2-7 | . | TRBV5-5 | TRBD1 | 14 | CASSAGQGADEQYF | TGTGCCAGCAGCGCCGGACAGGGGGCGGACGAGCAGTACTTC
TRBJ2-1 | . | TRBV4-2 | . | 14 | CASSQDAEFSRKFF | TGTGCCAGCAGCCAAGATGCCGAGTTTTCGCGAAAGTTCTTC
TRBJ2-5 | . | TRBV5-1 | TRBD2 | 16 | CASSLSLAGDQETQYF | TGCGCCAGCAGCTTGTCGCTAGCGGGAGACCAAGAGACCCAGTACTTC
TRBJ2-1 | . | TRBV5-6 | . | 15 | CASSLAATFGVEQFF | TGTGCCAGCAGCTTGGCAGCTACCTTTGGGGTAGAGCAGTTCTTC
TRBJ2-3 | . | TRBV10-3 | . | 18 | CAISESNIRVRRTDTQYF | TGTGCCATCAGTGAGTCAAATATCCGTGTTCGACGGACAGATACGCAGTATTTT
TRBJ2-7 | . | TRBV18 | TRBD1 | 15 | CASSPPGQGDYEQYF | TGTGCCAGCTCACCCCCGGGACAGGGGGACTACGAGCAGTACTTC
TRBJ2-3 | once | TRBV5-1 | TRBD2 | 15 | CASSLEVAGRDTQYF | TGCGCCAGCAGCTTGGAGGTAGCGGGAAGAGATACGCAGTATTTT
TRBJ2-3 | . | TRBV7-3 | . | 13 | CASSLTAPDTQYF | TGTGCCAGCAGCTTAACGGCCCCAGATACGCAGTATTTT
TRBJ1-1 | . | TRBV21-1 | . | 14 | CASSKMGGGWEAFF | TGTGCCAGCAGCAAAATGGGGGGCGGTTGGGAAGCTTTCTTT
TRBJ2-7 | . | TRBV7-9 | TRBD1 | 14 | CASSLRTGIYEQYF | TGTGCCAGCAGCTTAAGGACAGGGATCTACGAGCAGTACTTC
TRBJ1-2 | . | TRBV29-1 | . | 12 | CSVVDQAGGYTF | TGCAGCGTCGTAGACCAGGCGGGGGGCTACACCTTC
TRBJ1-1 | . | TRBV11-2 | . | 18 | CASSLDSFSSFGAPEAFF | TGTGCCAGCAGCTTAGATTCGTTTTCAAGCTTCGGGGCGCCAGAAGCTTTCTTT
TRBJ1-3 | once | TRBV27 | TRBD1 | 18 | CASSSEPAGGATGNTIYF | TGTGCCAGCAGTTCAGAGCCCGCAGGGGGGGCTACAGGAAACACCATATATTTT
TRBJ1-2 | . | TRBV7-9 | . | 13 | CASSLIRGYGYTF | TGTGCCAGCAGCTTAATTCGTGGCTATGGCTACACCTTC
TRBJ2-3 | once | TRBV27 | TRBD2 | 14 | CASSLRREEDTQYF | TGTGCCAGCAGTCTTCGGCGGGAGGAAGATACGCAGTATTTT
TRBJ2-7 | once | TRBV19 | TRBD2 | 13 | CASSGTSSYEQYF | TGTGCCAGCTCCGGGACTAGCTCCTACGAGCAGTACTTC
TRBJ2-7 | . | TRBV10-1 | . | 13 | CASLPGRHYEQYF | TGCGCCAGCCTTCCGGGACGCCACTACGAGCAGTACTTC
TRBJ2-7 | . | TRBV28 | . | 15 | CASSLTDRTNYEQYF | TGTGCCAGCAGTTTAACCGACAGGACCAACTACGAGCAGTACTTC
TRBJ2-1 | . | TRBV4-2 | TRBD1 | 17 | CASSQEGGTGVGNEQFF | TGTGCCAGCAGCCAAGAGGGGGGGACAGGGGTAGGGAATGAGCAGTTCTTC
TRBJ1-4 | . | TRBV19 | . | 19 | CASSPYRSLTASTNEKLFF | TGTGCCAGTAGCCCGTACCGAAGCCTGACAGCCTCAACTAATGAAAAACTGTTTTTT
TRBJ2-2 | . | TRBV2 | TRBD2 | 14 | CASSEGLGAGELFF | TGTGCCAGCAGTGAGGGACTAGGAGCCGGGGAGCTGTTTTTT
TRBJ2-3 | . | TRBV6-5 | . | 13 | CASRYQVSDTQYF | TGTGCCAGCCGATATCAGGTCTCAGATACGCAGTATTTT